Listed here are 22 T cell receptor beta chains from one sample, sequenced in a study of control samples from healthy donors and cancer patients. Using immunoSEQ multiplex PCR, the repertoire was profiled, and TCRdb retains in-frame clones only, with some absent. The table has just under 75,000 clones, less than 90% seen once. Input material: blood. The receptors originated from a woman aged 45 to 65 in good health.

This chain links TRBV5-1 with TRBJ2-1; maybe TRBD1 (5 bases). The CDR3 loop spans 16 amino acids. Germline CDR1 SGHRS, CDR2 YFSETQ. Trimming stripped 0 bases from V and 2 bases from J, with 12 bases between. CDR3 in DNA: TGCGCCAGCAGCTTGGCCCAGGGTTCTGCCTACAATGAGCAGTTCTTC. Protein product: CASSLAQGSAYNEQFF.

Only a few counts were recorded for this clone. CDR3: CASSGYTSGKNEQYF. The CDR3 DNA reads as TGCGCCAGCAGTGGGTACACTAGCGGGAAAAACGAGCAGTACTTC. The chain is built from TRBV4-1 and TRBJ2-7, with TRBD2 matching over 10 bases. V was pared by 6 bases and J by 5 bases, with 10 bases of the junction left unmatched. This CDR3 contains 15 residues. Per the germline V gene, CDR1 is MGHRA and CDR2 is YSYEKL.

V gene TRBV5-6 combines with J gene TRBJ1-2; D not certain. The length of the CDR3 is 13 residues. V lost 7 bases, J lost 8 bases, and 18 bases lay in between. In germline, CDR1 is SGHDT, CDR2 YYEEEE. The CDR3 nucleotides read TGTGCCAGCTGTCCCGACCCTAGTGCGGGCTACACCTTC. It encodes CASCPDPSAGYTF.

The gene calls are TRBV11-3 and TRBJ2-4; D tentatively reads TRBD1 or TRBD2 (6 bases each). CDR3 length equals 16 residues. CDR1 SGHNT and CDR2 YENEEA come from the germline V gene. The germline V and J ends were trimmed by 4 bases and 9 bases, with 22 bases remaining between them. In nucleotides, the CDR3 is TGTGCCAGCAGCTCGGGACACCCCGGGAGTAAGGGCATTCAGTACTTC. It is translated as CASSSGHPGSKGIQYF.

This chain links TRBV10-3 with TRBJ2-3; D may match TRBD1 or TRBD2 (5 bases each). CDR3 length equals 12 residues. V dropped 10 bases and J dropped 3 bases, with 11 bases sitting between them. Germline-derived CDR1 and CDR2 are ENHRY and SYGVKD. The CDR3 protein is CATGTLTDTQYF. In DNA form, the CDR3 reads TGTGCCACTGGGACCTTAACAGATACGCAGTATTTT.

Written as DNA, the CDR3 is TGTGCCACCAGCAGAGATCGGGCGGGAGCGGCGCAAGGAGGCACAGATACGCAGTATTTT. It translates to CATSRDRAGAAQGGTDTQYF. J is TRBJ2-3 and V is TRBV15; 7 bases are shared with TRBD2. The CDR3 contains 20 residues. V gave up 0 bases and J gave up 1 base; unmatched junction bases: 16. In germline, CDR1 is LNHNV, CDR2 YYDKDF (reference sequence).

V is TRBV6-2 or TRBV6-3 and J is TRBJ1-5; tentative D call: TRBD1 (5 bases). The V end lost 4 bases, the J end lost 7 bases, and 14 bases lay between the germline ends. Germline lookup yields CDR1 MNHEY and CDR2 SVGEGT. This CDR3 spans 14 amino acids. CDR3 in DNA: TGTGCCAGCAGTTGGACACGGGAATTACAGCCCCAGCATTTT. Translating it yields CASSWTRELQPQHF.

The genes are TRBV27 and TRBJ1-1, with D possibly matching TRBD1 (6 bases). V lost 6 bases and J lost 7, with 21 bases in between. In germline, CDR1 is MNHEY, CDR2 SMNVEV (reference sequence). The CDR3 is 15 amino acids. CDR3 region: CASRDATGYYSEAFF. CDR3 sequence (DNA): TGTGCCAGCAGGGACGCTACAGGGTACTATAGTGAAGCTTTCTTT.

This clone was observed a single time. The chain employs TRBV29-1 and TRBJ2-1, with TRBD2 matching over 9 bases. Germline V gene lookup returns CDR1 SQVTM and CDR2 ANQGSEA. The CDR3 extends over 13 amino acids. In DNA, the CDR3 is TGCATGGCTAGCGGGGTCTTAATCAATGAGCAGTTCTTC. Its translation: CMASGVLINEQFF.

The gene calls are TRBV9 and TRBJ2-3; TRBD2 matches 8 bases. Germline values: CDR1 SGDLS, CDR2 YYNGEE. V dropped 3 bases and J dropped 6; count of bases not matched to a gene: 6. This CDR3 is 14 amino acids long. In DNA form, the CDR3 reads TGTGCCAGCAGCGACCGGACTAGCAGGGATACGCAGTATTTT. It translates to CASSDRTSRDTQYF.

This sequence joins TRBV3-1 (or the pseudogene TRBV3-2) and TRBJ2-1; D is uncertain. Germline V gene sequence: CDR1 LGHDT, CDR2 YNNKEL (reference sequence). V shed 0 bases and J shed 10 bases, with 7 bases lying between them. This CDR3 is 12 amino acids long. Here the CDR3 DNA reads TGTGCCAGCAGCCAAGATACTTGGGAGCAGTTCTTC. This encodes CASSQDTWEQFF.

V and J are TRBV11-2 and TRBJ2-5; TRBD1 matches at 11 bases. CDR1 SGHAT and CDR2 FQNNGV come from the germline V gene. Losses at the gene ends were 5 bases for V and 2 bases for J; bases not matched to a gene: 4. The CDR3 loop spans 15 amino acids. CDR3 in amino acids: CASSPWDRGQETQYF. CDR3 sequence (DNA): TGTGCCAGCAGCCCTTGGGACAGGGGGCAAGAGACCCAGTACTTC.

The chain has TRBV2 and TRBJ1-1; 7 positions agree with TRBD1. Germline CDR1 is SNHLY and CDR2 is FYNNEI. V shed 6 bases, J shed 1 base, and the junction held 8 bases outside the gene matches. The CDR3 runs to 15 residues. The CDR3 loop is CASRATGQRNTEAFF. The CDR3 DNA reads TGTGCCAGCAGAGCCACGGGACAGCGGAACACTGAAGCTTTCTTT.

The V and J genes are TRBV2 and TRBJ2-7, with D perhaps matching TRBD2 (5 bases). The CDR3 contains 12 residues. CDR1 SNHLY and CDR2 FYNNEI come from the germline V gene. The germline V and J ends were trimmed by 11 bases and 6 bases, with 17 bases remaining between them. The CDR3 region is CAGSFAGVEQYF. For the CDR3, the DNA is TGTGCCGGTTCCTTTGCCGGGGTCGAGCAGTACTTC.

The J gene is TRBJ2-3, the V gene TRBV20-1; D might be TRBD1 (5 bases). Per germline, CDR1 DFQATT and CDR2 SNEGSKA (reference sequence). This CDR3 is built from 15 residues. V shed 3 bases and J shed 0 bases, with 13 bases lying between them. The CDR3 DNA reads TGCAGTGCTAGTGCCCGACAGTCTAGCACAGATACGCAGTATTTT. This translates into CSASARQSSTDTQYF.

This chain uses TRBV7-9 with TRBJ1-2; D is possibly TRBD1 (6 bases). V was cut by 6 bases and J by 6 bases, with 8 bases left in between. CDR1 is SEHNR, CDR2 FQNEAQ, per germline (reference sequence). The CDR3 runs 11 residues. CDR3 DNA sequence: TGTGCCAGCAGTAACAGGGATGGCTACACCTTC. This translates into CASSNRDGYTF.

The rearrangement links TRBV5-4 to TRBJ2-7, with a tentative D call TRBD1 (5 bases). This CDR3 has 15 residues. Germline V gene data show CDR1 as SGHNT and CDR2 as YYREEE (reference sequence). Trimming took off 0 bases at V and 1 base at J, with 11 bases between the two ends. The CDR3 here is CASSLDPGQSYEQYF. CDR3 nucleotide sequence: TGTGCCAGCAGCTTGGATCCAGGGCAGTCCTACGAGCAGTACTTC.

CDR3 nucleotides: TGTGCCAGCACCTCCTGGGGGGACGAGCAGTACTTC. It translates to CASTSWGDEQYF. The chain employs TRBV12-3 or TRBV12-4 and TRBJ2-7, with D possibly being TRBD2 (6 bases). V gave up 7 bases and J gave up 5 bases, with 12 bases separating them. The CDR3 has 12 amino acids.

For the CDR3, the DNA is TGTGCCAGCAATTATGGGACAGGGGAACCAGATACGCAGTATTTT. Its protein product is CASNYGTGEPDTQYF. V and J are TRBV6-5 and TRBJ2-3, with TRBD1 identical over 10 bases. Germline CDR1 MNHEY, CDR2 SVGAGI. The CDR3 consists of 15 residues. Unmatched junction bases numbered 8, after V lost 7 bases and J lost 4 bases.

This clone was observed a single time. The chain uses TRBV28 and TRBJ2-3; D is uncertain. The CDR3 has 15 amino acids. Germline V gives CDR1 MDHEN, CDR2 SYDVKM. V was cut by 4 bases and J by 3 bases, with 14 bases left in between. The CDR3 DNA sequence: TGTGCCAGCAGTTCCCCCTCTCGGGCAACAGATACGCAGTATTTT. Amino acids: CASSSPSRATDTQYF.

The genes are TRBV28 and TRBJ2-3; maybe TRBD1 (6 bases). The germline V and J ends were trimmed by 6 bases and 1 base, with 14 bases remaining between them. The CDR3 totals 15 residues. Germline CDR1 is MDHEN and CDR2 is SYDVKM. The CDR3 sequence: CASSFRRGGTDTQYF. The CDR3 bases are TGTGCCAGCAGCTTCCGCAGGGGCGGCACAGATACGCAGTATTTT.

The chain uses TRBV5-3 and TRBJ1-1; TRBD1 is a possible D gene (5 bases). TRBV5-3 is labeled an ORF, and its function is uncertain. The CDR3 has 17 amino acids. V dropped 4 bases and J dropped 0 bases, with 19 bases sitting between them. This CDR3 is CARSTGPGGRMNTEAFF. DNA for the CDR3: TGTGCCAGAAGCACGGGACCTGGCGGTAGAATGAACACTGAAGCTTTCTTT.